This passage covers 3 T cell receptor beta chains from one sample sequenced in a study of shared clonotypes between healthy human individuals. This table comes from immunoSEQ multiplex PCR, and its TCRdb copy is limited to in-frame clones, with some not included. Seen here are roughly 2.2 million clones, 85% to 95% observed once, and the top ten hold approximately 0.41%. Material for sequencing was naive CD4+ T cells from PBMCs. The subset here: CD45RA+ positively selected. Receptors were obtained from a young man in good health. Some clones in this sample may be carry-over from other donors' samples.

The V gene is TRBV28, the J gene TRBJ2-7; 7 nucleotides agree with TRBD2. The CDR3 is made up of 15 amino acids. With 6 bases clipped from V and 1 base from J, the junction kept 9 bases outside the gene matches. Germline V gives CDR1 MDHEN, CDR2 SYDVKM. This CDR3 is CASSDGGTTSYEQYF. CDR3 bases: TGTGCCAGCAGCGATGGGGGGACTACATCCTACGAGCAGTACTTC.

The chain links TRBV27 to TRBJ1-4; D call uncertain. The germline gives CDR1 MNHEY, CDR2 SMNVEV (reference sequence). This CDR3 has 13 amino acids. V was pared by 6 bases and J by 7 bases, with 12 bases between. The CDR3 sequence: CASRGMVAEKLFF. In nucleotides, the CDR3 is TGTGCCAGCAGGGGTATGGTGGCTGAAAAACTGTTTTTT.

The chain uses TRBV15 and TRBJ2-3; 7 bases match TRBD1. Germline V lookup: CDR1 LNHNV, CDR2 YYDKDF (reference sequence). This CDR3 contains 14 residues. The ends lost 7 bases at V and 2 bases at J; junction bases unmatched: 6. The CDR3 here is CATTRDSNTDTQYF. Written as DNA, the CDR3 is TGTGCCACCACCCGGGACAGCAACACAGATACGCAGTATTTT. Filled out from reference TRBV15 and TRBJ2-3, the complete variable domain reads DAMVIQNPRYQVTQFGKPVTLSCSQTLNHNVMYWYQQKSSQAPKLLFHYYDKDFNNEADTPDNFQSRRPNTSFCFLDIRSPGLGDTAMYLCATTRDSNTDTQYFGPGTRLTVL.